The clone carrying this T cell receptor beta chain has a count of ten or more. As yet, its antigen is unknown. These data originate in a study of radiotherapy plus CTLA-4 blockade in lung cancer. Study-level information: Roughly 17% of patients responded objectively, and approximately 31% achieved disease control. The study's findings and limits: Tumor-derived TCR clones expanded in blood after radiotherapy plus ipilimumab. Response was reportedly best predicted by early blood T cell clone dynamics, with interferon-beta.

Chemo-refractory metastatic non-small-cell lung cancer patients were treated with focal radiation plus CTLA-4 blockade with ipilimumab. This table comes from immunoSEQ multiplex PCR, and its TCRdb copy is limited to in-frame clones, with some not included. The data hold 80,000 to 100,000 clones, with about 70% observed a single time. Sequenced here: peripheral blood, sampled from a patient treated with radiotherapy plus ipilimumab. This TCR was recovered from a human donor with non-small cell lung cancer who had a partial response to radiotherapy plus ipilimumab. Some clones in this sample may be carry-over from other donors' samples.

CDR3 sequence: CASSYWDTSNYGYTF. In nucleotides, the CDR3 is TGTGCCAGCAGCTACTGGGACACCTCTAACTATGGCTACACCTTC. This chain joins TRBV5-8 and TRBJ1-2; the D gene is possibly TRBD1 (6 bases). The V end lost 3 bases, the J end lost 0 bases, and 12 bases lay between the germline ends. The CDR3 has 15 amino acids. Germline V gene lookup returns CDR1 SGHTS and CDR2 YDEGEE.